The 10 T cell receptor beta chains below were found in one sample sequenced in a study of long-term antiretroviral therapy in people with HIV. Researchers ran immunoSEQ v3.0 at survey level. The repertoire was sequenced with immunoSEQ multiplex PCR; TCRdb's copy has only in-frame clones and lacks some. This sample has about 50,000 clones, with under 90% found just once. The material was unsorted PBMCs, obtained 0.8 years after starting antiretroviral therapy. Source of these receptors: a woman under 30 with HIV.

The chain recombines TRBV6-5 with TRBJ1-1, with D tentatively TRBD1 (5 bases). V was pared by 2 bases and J by 6 bases, with 10 bases between. Germline V gene sequence: CDR1 MNHEY, CDR2 SVGAGI. The CDR3 runs to 13 residues. DNA for the CDR3: TGTGCCAGCAGTTACAGGGGCGCTTCTGAAGCTTTCTTT. Translation: CASSYRGASEAFF.

With regard to this clone: Possible read error: a much larger clone is one base away. This rearrangement joins TRBV27 to TRBJ2-1, with D possibly being TRBD1 (6 bases). CDR3 length: 13 residues. Germline loops: CDR1 MNHEY, CDR2 SMNVEV (reference sequence). Trimming took off 4 bases at V and 3 bases at J, with 7 bases between the two ends. The DNA for the CDR3 is TGTGCCAGCAGTTCGGACAGCTACAATGAGCAGTTCTTC. Amino acids: CASSSDSYNEQFF.

The chain combines TRBV5-1 with TRBJ2-7; no clear D. The CDR3 spans 15 residues. Germline V gene lookup returns CDR1 SGHRS and CDR2 YFSETQ. Trimming removed 4 bases from V and 2 bases from J, with 16 bases in between. The DNA of the CDR3 is TGCGCCAGCAGCCCGGCCCAGGCCCTACCCTACGAGCAGTACTTC. Protein: CASSPAQALPYEQYF.

V and J are TRBV6-5 and TRBJ2-7; D is undetermined. There are 14 residues in the CDR3. Trimming left V 0 bases short and J 3 bases short, with 9 bases between. Germline CDR1 and CDR2: MNHEY and SVGAGI. In nucleotides, the CDR3 is TGTGCCAGCAGTTACTCCCCCCCGGTCTACGAGCAGTACTTC. It yields the protein CASSYSPPVYEQYF.

This clone was counted a single time. The chain combines TRBV7-3 with TRBJ2-3; TRBD2 matches at 12 bases. Looked up from germline, CDR1 is SGHTA and CDR2 is FQGTGA. The V segment lost 1 base and the J segment 0 bases; nucleotides outside the gene matches: 5. CDR3 length: 18 amino acids. The CDR3 DNA reads TGTGCCAGCAGCTTAAGAGGGACTAGCGGGTTTAGCACAGATACGCAGTATTTT. The encoded protein is CASSLRGTSGFSTDTQYF.

The chain uses TRBV19 and TRBJ1-1; D might be TRBD1 (5 bases). Trimming left V 3 bases short and J 3 bases short, with 14 bases between. The CDR3 covers 15 residues. The germline gives CDR1 LNHDA, CDR2 SQIVND (reference sequence). CDR3 DNA: TGTGCCAGTAGTATGGGGCAGGGCACGGACACTGAAGCTTTCTTT. It translates to CASSMGQGTDTEAFF.

This rearrangement joins TRBV15 to TRBJ1-2; no firm D call. V was trimmed by 1 base and J by 4 bases, leaving 10 bases between them. Germline-derived CDR1 and CDR2 are LNHNV and YYDKDF (reference sequence). CDR3 length equals 14 residues. In nucleotides, the CDR3 is TGTGCCACCAGCAGAGTGGGTTCGGGCTATGGCTACACCTTC. Translating it yields CATSRVGSGYGYTF.

This clone occurred once. The chain joins TRBV28 to TRBJ2-5, with D possibly being TRBD2 (6 bases). In germline, CDR1 is MDHEN, CDR2 SYDVKM. This CDR3 is built from 15 residues. The germline V and J ends were trimmed by 0 bases and 1 base, with 9 bases remaining between them. The CDR3 DNA reads as TGTGCCAGCAGTTTATGGGGGAGGATCCAAGAGACCCAGTACTTC. This sequence encodes CASSLWGRIQETQYF.

The V call is TRBV23-1, the J call TRBJ2-7, with no clear D. TRBV23-1 belongs to the ORF category, with a function that is uncertain. V gave up 2 bases and J gave up 3 bases, with 20 bases separating them. The CDR3 is 17 amino acids. As DNA, the CDR3 is TGCGCCAGCAGTCAACCCAGACCCCAGCCCCGACTCTACGAGCAGTACTTC. This codes for CASSQPRPQPRLYEQYF.

This clone has just one count. The chain has TRBV28 and TRBJ2-3; either TRBD1 or TRBD2 may supply D (6 bases each). Germline assignment: CDR1 MDHEN and CDR2 SYDVKM. The CDR3 is 15 amino acids. Trimming took off 6 bases at V and 0 bases at J, with 13 bases between the two ends. Here the CDR3 DNA reads TGTGCCAGCAGGCTCTCGGGGGCTAGCACAGATACGCAGTATTTT. Protein product: CASRLSGASTDTQYF. Complete variable domain (other parts from reference TRBV28 and TRBJ2-3): DVKVTQSSRYLVKRTGEKVFLECVQDMDHENMFWYRQDPGLGLRLIYFSYDVKMKEKGDIPEGYSVSREKKERFSLILESASTNQTSMYLCASRLSGASTDTQYFGPGTRLTVL.